The 30 T cell receptor beta chains presented below share a single source sample, sequenced in a study of blood T cell repertoires in COVID-19. Clones were read by immunoSEQ multiplex PCR, and TCRdb kept only the in-frame ones, dropping some. This table has 200,000 to 250,000 clones, approximately 90% appearing once. The sequenced sample consisted of peripheral blood. All receptors derive from a woman aged 40 to 50 who had recovered from COVID-19.

The chain recombines TRBV6-6 with TRBJ2-7; 11 bases line up with TRBD2. V was pared by 0 bases and J by 3 bases, with 1 base of the junction left unmatched. The CDR3 covers 15 residues. The germline CDR1 and CDR2 sequences are MNHNY and SVGAGI (reference sequence). This CDR3 reads CASSYSGTSGYEQYF. In DNA form, the CDR3 reads TGTGCCAGCAGTTACTCAGGGACTAGCGGCTACGAGCAGTACTTC.

The DNA of the CDR3 is TGTGCCAGCAGTATTCATCAGGTTTATACAGTTGAGCAGTACTTC. As protein: CASSIHQVYTVEQYF. The J gene is TRBJ2-7, the V gene TRBV2; D remains ambiguous. Germline V gives CDR1 SNHLY, CDR2 FYNNEI. The CDR3 has 15 residues. Trimming left V 5 bases short and J 7 bases short, with 21 bases between. Full variable domain (missing parts from reference TRBV2 and TRBJ2-7): EPEVTQTPSHQVTQMGQEVILRCVPISNHLYFYWYRQILGQKVEFLVSFYNNEISEKSEIFDDQFSVERPDGSNFTLKIRSTKLEDSAMYFCASSIHQVYTVEQYFGPGTRLTVT.

This chain links TRBV24-1 with TRBJ2-1; 7 bases are shared with TRBD2. The trim removed 1 base at V and 8 bases at J, leaving 7 bases unmatched. This CDR3 is built from 15 residues. CDR1 and CDR2 (germline): KGHDR, SFDVKD. The chain's CDR3 is CATSDFGLGFDEQFF. The DNA of the CDR3 is TGTGCCACCAGTGATTTCGGACTAGGTTTCGATGAGCAGTTCTTC.

This chain connects TRBV30 to TRBJ2-2; possible D gene TRBD2, 5 bases. This CDR3 contains 14 residues. V dropped 3 bases and J dropped 7 bases, with 15 bases sitting between them. CDR1 and CDR2 from the germline V gene are GTSNPN and SVGIG (reference sequence). The CDR3 spells CAWRLGRPFGELFF. The CDR3, as DNA: TGTGCCTGGAGACTAGGAAGGCCGTTCGGGGAGCTGTTTTTT.

DNA for the CDR3: TGTGCCAGCAGCCAAGTTAGCGGGGCCCCCAATGAGCAGTTCTTC. It codes for CASSQVSGAPNEQFF. The chain combines TRBV14 with TRBJ2-1, with TRBD2 matching 8 bases. Germline loops: CDR1 SGHDN, CDR2 FVKESK. This CDR3 has 15 amino acids. The J segment lost 6 bases and the V segment lost 1 base, leaving 5 bases of the junction unmatched.

The chain is built from TRBV24-1 and TRBJ2-2; TRBD1 matches 7 bases. The CDR3 is 15 amino acids. Germline V gene data show CDR1 as KGHDR and CDR2 as SFDVKD. The J segment lost 0 bases and the V segment lost 6 bases, leaving 3 bases of the junction unmatched. The CDR3 DNA is TGTGCCACCAGTCGGGACAGCGCGAACACCGGGGAGCTGTTTTTT. As protein: CATSRDSANTGELFF.

There are a few counts of this clone. The rearrangement joins TRBV5-8 to TRBJ2-7; TRBD1 is a possible D gene (7 bases). CDR1 is SGHTS, CDR2 YDEGEE, per germline. This CDR3 region has 15 residues. The germline V and J ends were trimmed by 0 bases and 4 bases, with 14 bases remaining between them. The CDR3 reads CASSLVARGTYEQYF. The CDR3 DNA reads as TGTGCCAGCAGCTTGGTTGCCAGGGGGACTTACGAGCAGTACTTC.

This clone was seen a single time. The chain has TRBV5-8 and TRBJ2-2; 7 bases line up with TRBD2. CDR1 and CDR2 (germline): SGHTS, YDEGEE. The CDR3 contains 15 residues. Germline trimming cut 4 bases from V and 5 bases from J; bases unmatched to any gene: 8. The CDR3 loop is CASSLGTTTTGELFF. DNA for the CDR3: TGTGCCAGCAGCCTAGGGACTACAACGACCGGGGAGCTGTTTTTT.

The chain links TRBV2 to TRBJ1-5, with D possibly being TRBD1 (6 bases). Trimming removed 6 bases at V and 3 bases at J, with 15 bases between. Per germline, CDR1 SNHLY and CDR2 FYNNEI. This CDR3 is built from 15 residues. CDR3 region: CASRENRDFNQPQHF. CDR3 sequence (DNA): TGTGCCAGCAGGGAAAACAGGGATTTCAATCAGCCCCAGCATTTT.

This clone was seen a few times. The chain recombines TRBV9 with TRBJ2-1, with 10 bases matching TRBD2. V lost 2 bases and J lost 9; bases outside the gene matches: 5. This CDR3 has 14 amino acids. The germline V gene encodes CDR1 SGDLS and CDR2 YYNGEE. The DNA of the CDR3 is TGTGCCAGCAGCGTTAGCGGGGGGCATTCTGAGCAGTTCTTC. This sequence encodes CASSVSGGHSEQFF.

The V gene is TRBV18, the J gene TRBJ1-4; D remains unclear. V lost 2 bases, J lost 1 base, and 11 bases lay in between. From germline, CDR1 is KGHSH and CDR2 LQKENI. The CDR3 spans 16 residues. Written as DNA, the CDR3 is TGTGCCAGCTCACCATCCCGGTCGGGAACTAATGAAAAACTGTTTTTT. Residues: CASSPSRSGTNEKLFF.

V gene TRBV27 combines with J gene TRBJ2-7; the D gene is possibly TRBD2 (5 bases). This CDR3 is 15 amino acids long. Trimming cost V 0 bases and J 3 bases, with 12 bases left between them. Germline V gene data show CDR1 as MNHEY and CDR2 as SMNVEV (reference sequence). The CDR3 sequence: CASSLSPGVRYEQYF. The CDR3 DNA reads as TGTGCCAGCAGTTTATCGCCCGGGGTTCGCTACGAGCAGTACTTC.

The chain links TRBV11-3 to TRBJ2-2; TRBD1 might be the D (5 bases). The CDR3 length is 14 residues. The V gene's germline CDR1 is SGHNT and CDR2 YENEEA. The V end was cut by 5 bases, the J end by 6 bases, with 13 bases between. CDR3 coding DNA: TGTGCCAGCAGCGGCAGTCGCAGGGCCGGGGAGCTGTTTTTT. Its protein product is CASSGSRRAGELFF.

This chain connects TRBV18 to TRBJ2-7, with D perhaps TRBD1 (5 bases). The V gene lost 1 base and the J gene lost 0 bases, with 10 bases spanning the gap. From germline, CDR1 is KGHSH and CDR2 LQKENI. The CDR3 spans 15 residues. The CDR3 DNA reads as TGTGCCAGCTCACCACAGGCAGGGTCCTCCTACGAGCAGTACTTC. Amino acid sequence: CASSPQAGSSYEQYF. The full variable domain, in which reference TRBV18 and TRBJ2-7 provide the parts outside the CDR3, is NAGVMQNPRHLVRRRGQEARLRCSPMKGHSHVYWYRQLPEEGLKFMVYLQKENIIDESGMPKERFSAEFPKEGPSILRIQQVVRGDSAAYFCASSPQAGSSYEQYFGPGTRLTVT.

V gene TRBV11-2 combines with J gene TRBJ2-1; 7 bases align to TRBD2. The CDR3 loop spans 19 amino acids. V was clipped by 0 bases and J by 7 bases; unmatched bases: 18. Germline V gene data show CDR1 as SGHAT and CDR2 as FQNNGV. As DNA, the CDR3 is TGTGCCAGCAGCTTAGATGGCTCTAGCGACTCAGTGGGGGGGAATGAGCAGTTCTTC. It translates to CASSLDGSSDSVGGNEQFF.

The chain uses TRBV6-5 and TRBJ1-2; no firm D call. Germline assignment: CDR1 MNHEY and CDR2 SVGAGI. Trimming pared 0 bases from V and 0 bases from J, leaving 8 bases between. There are 15 residues in the CDR3. The CDR3 DNA is TGTGCCAGCAGTTACTCCGAGCGTTCTAACTATGGCTACACCTTC. Its protein product is CASSYSERSNYGYTF.

The sample holds a few counts of this clone. This rearrangement joins TRBV5-1 to TRBJ2-7; 9 bases are shared with TRBD1. The CDR3 is 14 residues long. Germline lookup yields CDR1 SGHRS and CDR2 YFSETQ. J lost 4 bases, V lost 4 bases, and 6 bases had no gene match. In DNA, the CDR3 is TGCGCCAGCAGCGGCCGGACAGGGGATTACGAGCAGTACTTC. Protein sequence: CASSGRTGDYEQYF. The full variable domain, rest sourced from reference TRBV5-1 and TRBJ2-7, is KAGVTQTPRYLIKTRGQQVTLSCSPISGHRSVSWYQQTPGQGLQFLFEYFSETQRNKGNFPGRFSGRQFSNSRSEMNVSTLELGDSALYLCASSGRTGDYEQYFGPGTRLTVT.

The chain carries TRBV2 and TRBJ2-5; 13 nucleotides match TRBD2. J lost 2 bases, V lost 7 bases, and 10 bases had no gene match. Germline V lookup: CDR1 SNHLY, CDR2 FYNNEI. This CDR3 comprises 17 residues. The CDR3, as DNA: TGTGCCAGCATCCCCGGCGGACTAGCGGGGGATCAAGAGACCCAGTACTTC. Protein sequence: CASIPGGLAGDQETQYF.

In its sample, this clone was seen once. The V gene is TRBV4-1, the J gene TRBJ2-3; the match to TRBD2 covers 9 bases. Per germline, CDR1 MGHRA and CDR2 YSYEKL. Germline trimming cut 4 bases from V and 4 bases from J; bases unmatched to any gene: 12. This CDR3 has 17 amino acids. CDR3 residues: CASSPRLSGGLSDTQYF. The CDR3 DNA reads as TGCGCCAGCAGCCCTCGTCTTAGCGGGGGTCTTTCAGATACGCAGTATTTT.

This chain joins TRBV11-3 and TRBJ2-1, with 12 positions matching TRBD2. J gave up 8 bases and V 1 base, and 9 bases lay outside the gene matches. Germline-derived CDR1 and CDR2 are SGHNT and YENEEA. This CDR3 spans 17 amino acids. Written as DNA, the CDR3 is TGTGCCAGCAGCTTAGGTCGTCTAGCGGGAGGGAGGGATGAGCAGTTCTTC. Translating gives CASSLGRLAGGRDEQFF. The full variable domain, with the rest looked up from reference TRBV11-3 and TRBJ2-1, is EAGVVQSPRYKIIEKKQPVAFWCNPISGHNTLYWYLQNLGQGPELLIRYENEEAVDDSQLPKDRFSAERLKGVDSTLKIQPAELGDSAVYLCASSLGRLAGGRDEQFFGPGTRLTVL.

The chain recombines TRBV7-2 with TRBJ2-5; 8 nucleotides agree with TRBD1. From germline, CDR1 is SGHTA and CDR2 FQGNSA. The trim removed 7 bases at V and 5 bases at J, leaving 9 bases unmatched. CDR3 length: 14 residues. The CDR3 nucleotides are TGTGCCAGCACCGTCAGGGGGCGAGGGGAGACCCAGTACTTC. This translates into CASTVRGRGETQYF.

The chain has TRBV6-2 or TRBV6-3 and TRBJ2-7; maybe TRBD1 (6 bases). V gave up 5 bases and J gave up 8 bases, with 16 bases separating them. This CDR3 spans 13 amino acids. CDR1 and CDR2 (germline): MNHEY, SVGEGT. The CDR3: CASSPTGKVQQYF. CDR3 nucleotide sequence: TGTGCCAGCAGTCCGACAGGCAAAGTCCAGCAGTACTTC.

This chain connects TRBV29-1 to TRBJ2-2; TRBD1 might be the D (6 bases). Deletions cut 5 bases from V and 1 base from J, with 8 bases between. Germline V gene sequence: CDR1 SQVTM, CDR2 ANQGSEA. The CDR3 covers 13 residues. CDR3 amino acids: CSVSRGNTGELFF. For the CDR3, the DNA is TGCAGCGTTTCCAGGGGGAACACCGGGGAGCTGTTTTTT.

J is TRBJ2-6 and V is TRBV18, with a weak D call TRBD1 (6 bases). Germline CDR1 KGHSH, CDR2 LQKENI. The CDR3 has 18 residues. Trimming took off 6 bases at V and 0 bases at J, with 18 bases between the two ends. This chain's CDR3 is CASSPIQQGFSGANVLTF. CDR3 bases: TGTGCCAGCTCCCCTATCCAACAGGGCTTCTCTGGGGCCAACGTCCTGACTTTC.

The genes are TRBV28 and TRBJ2-7, with unresolved D. The CDR3 is 12 amino acids. The germline gives CDR1 MDHEN, CDR2 SYDVKM. The ends were cut back, 5 bases at V and 2 bases at J, with 7 bases in the middle. The CDR3 loop is CASSKTAYEQYF. In DNA, the CDR3 is TGTGCCAGCAGTAAAACAGCCTACGAGCAGTACTTC.

The table lists this clone with a count of one. The rearrangement links TRBV28 to TRBJ1-5; 7 nucleotides agree with TRBD1. V was clipped by 3 bases and J by 1 base; unmatched bases: 9. The V gene's germline CDR1 is MDHEN and CDR2 SYDVKM. CDR3 length equals 17 residues. CDR3 coding DNA: TGTGCCAGCAGTTTCTCACTACAGGGGCTGAGCAATCAGCCCCAGCATTTT. It encodes CASSFSLQGLSNQPQHF.

Turning to this clone: At the DNA level, this CDR3 is encoded by other sequences in the same sample as well. This chain uses TRBV19 with TRBJ1-2; 7 positions match TRBD1. CDR1 is LNHDA and CDR2 is SQIVND in the germline V gene (reference sequence). This CDR3 has 12 residues. Germline trimming cut 6 bases from V and 3 bases from J; bases unmatched to any gene: 1. CDR3 in amino acids: CASRGQYYGYTF. The CDR3 DNA reads as TGTGCCAGTAGGGGACAGTACTATGGCTACACCTTC.

This clone has only one observation. The CDR3 sequence is CAISDGQGLEKLFF. In DNA form, the CDR3 reads TGTGCCATCAGTGACGGTCAGGGCCTCGAAAAACTGTTTTTT. The chain recombines TRBV10-3 with TRBJ1-4; D might be TRBD1 (5 bases). In germline, CDR1 is ENHRY, CDR2 SYGVKD. The V gene lost 3 bases and the J gene lost 8 bases, with 13 bases spanning the gap. The CDR3 spans 14 residues.

The genes are TRBV3-1 (or the pseudogene TRBV3-2) and TRBJ1-1; D not certain. Trimming removed 1 base at V and 4 bases at J, with 10 bases between. This CDR3 is 14 amino acids long. The germline CDR1 and CDR2 sequences are LGHDT and YNNKEL (reference sequence). CDR3 in amino acids: CASSQGQVRTEAFF. The CDR3 nucleotides read TGTGCCAGCAGCCAAGGGCAGGTTCGCACTGAAGCTTTCTTT.

The J gene is TRBJ2-7, the V gene TRBV18; 10 nucleotides match TRBD1. This CDR3 is 16 amino acids long. Looked up from germline, CDR1 is KGHSH and CDR2 is LQKENI. Unmatched junction bases numbered 7, after V lost 3 bases and J lost 2 bases. The CDR3 DNA sequence: TGTGCCAGCTCACCTAAGGACAGGGGGATTGCCTACGAGCAGTACTTC. Encoded protein: CASSPKDRGIAYEQYF.